Presented here are 11 T cell receptor beta chains from one specimen sequenced in a study of cytomegalovirus exposure and HLA in healthy donors. Use of 60 Vbeta and 13 Jbeta primers characterized the PCR. Sequencing was performed with immunoSEQ multiplex PCR; in TCRdb, only in-frame clones are kept and a portion is missing. The table has about 180,000 clones, more than 60% seen once. The sample was PBMCs. Receptors originate from a man between 18 and 35 years old in good health and CMV-seronegative.

As DNA, the CDR3 is TGTGCCAGCAGCGTATCACTAGCGGGGGGCATGGCAGATACGCAGTATTTT. It encodes CASSVSLAGGMADTQYF. The V gene is TRBV9, the J gene TRBJ2-3; 12 nucleotides match TRBD2. Germline V gene lookup returns CDR1 SGDLS and CDR2 YYNGEE. The CDR3 is 17 residues long. The V and J ends lost 1 base and 4 bases, in that order; junction bases with no gene match: 7.

The chain uses TRBV4-3 and TRBJ2-5; D possibly corresponds to TRBD1 (7 bases). This CDR3 is 16 amino acids long. CDR1 LGHNA and CDR2 YSLEER come from the germline V gene. Trimming took 0 bases from V and 4 from J, leaving 15 bases between them. CDR3 sequence (DNA): TGCGCCAGCAGCCAAGATATGGTTCAGGGGGGAGAGACCCAGTACTTC. This translates into CASSQDMVQGGETQYF.

V and J are TRBV6-5 and TRBJ2-3, with 8 positions matching TRBD2. J was trimmed by 0 bases and V by 9 bases; bases with no gene match: 8. Germline loops: CDR1 MNHEY, CDR2 SVGAGI. The CDR3 loop spans 15 amino acids. The CDR3 is CASSKRGGSTDTQYF. CDR3 DNA sequence: TGTGCCAGTTCGAAACGCGGGGGGAGCACAGATACGCAGTATTTT.

CDR3: CASSLRPGQALYGYTF. The CDR3 nucleotides read TGCGCCAGCAGCCTGCGTCCGGGACAGGCACTCTATGGCTACACCTTC. The rearrangement links TRBV5-1 to TRBJ1-2; 8 nucleotides agree with TRBD1. CDR1 is SGHRS and CDR2 is YFSETQ in the germline V gene. The CDR3 runs 16 residues. Unmatched junction bases numbered 12, after V lost 4 bases and J lost 4 bases.

The V gene is TRBV18, the J gene TRBJ1-5; 7 bases line up with TRBD1. The CDR3 has 15 amino acids. With V trimmed by 2 bases and J by 3 bases, 4 bases remained unmatched. Germline CDR1 is KGHSH and CDR2 is LQKENI. The CDR3 DNA follows: TGTGCCAGCTCACCAGGACAGGTGACCAATCAGCCCCAGCATTTT. Translation gives CASSPGQVTNQPQHF.

The V gene is TRBV19, the J gene TRBJ1-3, with unresolved D. The CDR3 extends over 15 amino acids. Trimming left V 4 bases short and J 1 base short, with 11 bases between. Germline V gene lookup returns CDR1 LNHDA and CDR2 SQIVND (reference sequence). The chain's CDR3 is CASSRRFGSGNTIYF. The CDR3 DNA sequence: TGTGCCAGTAGTAGGAGATTCGGATCTGGAAACACCATATATTTT.

The chain couples TRBV7-9 to TRBJ2-2; possible D gene TRBD1, 5 bases. Between the trimmed V and J ends, which lost 5 bases and 1 base, there was a span of 11 bases. Germline V lookup: CDR1 SEHNR, CDR2 FQNEAQ (reference sequence). The CDR3 length is 15 residues. The CDR3 nucleotides are TGTGCCAGCAGCCCAGACAGATGGAACACCGGGGAGCTGTTTTTT. It specifies CASSPDRWNTGELFF.

This clone was recorded a few times. V is TRBV6-4 and J is TRBJ2-7; TRBD2 aligns across 11 bases. Looked up from germline, CDR1 is MRHNA and CDR2 is SNTAGT. V trimming: 2 bases; J trimming: 5 bases; junction bases outside the gene matches: 5. The CDR3 is 15 amino acids. This CDR3 is CASSDPLAGGDEQYF. In DNA, the CDR3 is TGTGCCAGCAGTGACCCCCTAGCGGGAGGCGACGAGCAGTACTTC.

Only one count was recorded for this clone. The chain joins TRBV6-8 to TRBJ2-7; D gene unclear. Deletions cut 0 bases from V and 1 base from J, with 7 bases between. This CDR3 has 14 residues. CDR1 and CDR2 (germline): MNHGY, SAAAGT. The CDR3, as DNA: TGTGCCAGCAGTTACTCGACACATTCCTACGAGCAGTACTTC. Its translation is CASSYSTHSYEQYF.

The V and J genes are TRBV7-2 and TRBJ2-1, with D possibly TRBD2 on 5 matching bases. Germline-derived CDR1 and CDR2 are SGHTA and FQGNSA. This CDR3 spans 13 amino acids. V lost 5 bases and J 10 bases, leaving 15 bases between the germline ends. CDR3 in amino acids: CASSRRGSREQFF. The CDR3 DNA follows: TGTGCCAGCAGCCGGCGCGGGTCCAGAGAGCAGTTCTTC.

Points on this clone: At one of its ends the junction is not consistent with the germline gene, which may arise from a read error. The gene calls are TRBV4-1 and TRBJ1-6, with no clear D. CDR3 length equals 15 residues. From germline, CDR1 is MGHRA and CDR2 YSYEKL. CDR3 protein: CASSQDPVLWSPPHF. CDR3 sequence (DNA): TGCGCCAGCAGCCAAGATCCAGTTCTTTGGTCACCCCCCCACTTT.